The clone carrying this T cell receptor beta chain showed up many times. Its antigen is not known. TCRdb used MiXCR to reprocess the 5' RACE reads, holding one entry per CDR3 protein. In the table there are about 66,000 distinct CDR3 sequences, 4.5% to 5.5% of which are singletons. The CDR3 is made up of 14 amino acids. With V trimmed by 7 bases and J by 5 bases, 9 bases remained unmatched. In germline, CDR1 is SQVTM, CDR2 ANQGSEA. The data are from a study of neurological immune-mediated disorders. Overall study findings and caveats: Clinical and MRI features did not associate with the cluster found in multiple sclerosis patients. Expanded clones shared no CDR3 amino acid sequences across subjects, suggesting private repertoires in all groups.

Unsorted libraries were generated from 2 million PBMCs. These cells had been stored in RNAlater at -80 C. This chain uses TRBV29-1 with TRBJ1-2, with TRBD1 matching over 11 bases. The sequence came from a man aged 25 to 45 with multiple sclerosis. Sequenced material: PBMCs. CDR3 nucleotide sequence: TGCAGCGCCATAGGACAGGGGGCGGTATATGGCTACACCTTC. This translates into CSAIGQGAVYGYTF.